One sample yielded the 16 T cell receptor beta chains listed below, sequenced in a study of T cells after yellow fever vaccination. TCRdb fed the 5' RACE reads into MiXCR, producing one record per CDR3 protein. The data contain around 340,000 distinct CDR3 sequences, about 8.7% of them singletons. The material sequenced was PBMCs, taken on the day of the first yellow fever vaccination. The origin of the receptors is a man aged 18-30 years who received the YFV17D yellow fever vaccine.

This clonotype was detected only a few times. This chain uses TRBV7-9 with TRBJ2-7; D uncertain. The CDR3 runs 11 residues. Germline lookup yields CDR1 SEHNR and CDR2 FQNEAQ (reference sequence). V lost 4 bases, J lost 6 bases, and 7 bases lay in between. CDR3 loop: CASSSWGEQYV. Here the CDR3 DNA reads TGTGCCAGCAGCTCCTGGGGCGAGCAGTACGTC.

The chain combines TRBV18 with TRBJ1-2, with no clear D. This CDR3 is 13 amino acids long. Trimming pared 4 bases from V and 2 bases from J, leaving 8 bases between. Germline loops: CDR1 KGHSH, CDR2 LQKENI. CDR3 region: CASSQEENYGYTF. The CDR3, as DNA: TGTGCCAGCTCACAAGAGGAGAACTATGGCTACACCTTC.

This clonotype was observed at least ten times. V gene TRBV2 combines with J gene TRBJ2-3, with a possible D match to TRBD2 (6 bases). The CDR3 sequence is 13 residues long. Looked up from germline, CDR1 is SNHLY and CDR2 is FYNNEI. Trimming took 11 bases from V and 5 from J, leaving 17 bases between them. The CDR3: CAASERAEDTQYF. The CDR3 DNA reads as TGTGCCGCCTCCGAGCGGGCCGAAGATACGCAGTATTTT.

The gene calls are TRBV7-2 and TRBJ2-7, with TRBD2 as a possible D gene (6 bases). V lost 6 bases and J lost 4, with 16 bases in between. This CDR3 spans 14 amino acids. Germline V gives CDR1 SGHTA, CDR2 FQGNSA. CDR3 in DNA: TGTGCCAGCAGTTCAGGACCGGGAGTATACGAGCAGTACTTC. This translates into CASSSGPGVYEQYF.

The table lists this clonotype with a few counts. The CDR3 DNA sequence: TGTGCCACCAGCGACCCGGGACTAGCGGGGGAAGAGACCCAGTACTTC. This codes for CATSDPGLAGEETQYF. The chain has TRBV15 and TRBJ2-5; 14 bases match TRBD2. Per the germline V gene, CDR1 is LNHNV and CDR2 is YYDKDF (reference sequence). V was clipped by 5 bases and J by 3 bases; unmatched bases: 5. The CDR3 loop spans 16 amino acids.

In its sample, this clonotype was seen many times. V is TRBV15 and J is TRBJ2-5; D remains ambiguous. Trimming took 2 bases from V and 4 from J, leaving 5 bases between them. This CDR3 is 12 amino acids long. The germline gives CDR1 LNHNV, CDR2 YYDKDF (reference sequence). CDR3: CATSRPGETQYF. The CDR3 DNA reads TGTGCCACCAGCAGACCAGGAGAGACCCAGTACTTC.

This sequence joins TRBV5-6 and TRBJ1-2, with D uncertain. CDR3 length: 14 residues. Germline CDR1 and CDR2: SGHDT and YYEEEE. Between the trimmed V and J ends, which lost 0 bases and 3 bases, there was a span of 9 bases. CDR3 nucleotides: TGTGCCAGCAGCTTGGGTCGGTCAGACTATGGCTACACCTTC. As protein: CASSLGRSDYGYTF.

This clonotype was seen many times. The chain couples TRBV6-4 to TRBJ2-3; possible D gene TRBD1, 6 bases. The CDR3 loop spans 16 amino acids. Trimming stripped 2 bases from V and 1 base from J, with 13 bases between. Germline loops: CDR1 MRHNA, CDR2 SNTAGT. The CDR3 sequence: CASSDKTGSGTDTQYF. The CDR3 DNA reads TGTGCCAGCAGTGACAAAACAGGGAGCGGCACAGATACGCAGTATTTT.

The rearrangement links TRBV20-1 to TRBJ2-3; TRBD2 matches 10 bases. In germline, CDR1 is DFQATT, CDR2 SNEGSKA (reference sequence). The CDR3 loop spans 17 amino acids. The J segment lost 2 bases and the V segment lost 0 bases, leaving 8 bases of the junction unmatched. In DNA form, the CDR3 reads TGCAGTGCTAGAGATCTTGGTAGCGGGGGGTCCACAGATACGCAGTATTTT. This sequence encodes CSARDLGSGGSTDTQYF.

As for this clonotype: A read error may be the cause here, since a much bigger clone is one base away. This CDR3 reads CAISLRQGANSPLHF. DNA for the CDR3: TGTGCCATCAGTCTTAGACAGGGGGCGAATTCACCCCTCCACTTT. This chain joins TRBV6-1 and TRBJ1-6; 10 bases match TRBD1. The CDR3 runs 15 residues. From germline, CDR1 is MNHNS and CDR2 SASEGT.

The chain employs TRBV6-1 and TRBJ1-3; 7 positions match TRBD1. The CDR3 covers 15 residues. Unmatched junction bases numbered 10, after V lost 8 bases and J lost 3 bases. CDR1 is MNHNS, CDR2 SASEGT, per germline. The CDR3 nucleotides read TGTGCCAGCCGGAGACAGGGTTCGCGTGGAAACACCATATATTTT. Translating gives CASRRQGSRGNTIYF.

This rearrangement joins TRBV21-1 to TRBJ1-4; the DNA was not used to check the table's D call, TRBD1. TRBV21-1 is flagged as a pseudogene. This CDR3 has 17 amino acids. CDR3 nucleotides: TGTGCCAGCAGACGAGACAGGGCAAACACAACTAATGAAAAACTGTTTTTT. Translating it yields CASRRDRANTTNEKLFF.

There are many counts of this clonotype. This chain joins TRBV7-8 and TRBJ2-1, with D tentatively TRBD2 (6 bases). V was shortened by 5 bases and J by 4 bases, with 12 bases between the two germline ends. CDR3 size: 14 residues. CDR1 SGHVS and CDR2 FQNEAQ come from the germline V gene. CDR3 in amino acids: CASSGGAEYNEQFF. The CDR3 DNA follows: TGTGCCAGCAGCGGAGGGGCAGAGTACAATGAGCAGTTCTTC.

This clonotype showed up many times. V gene TRBV12-3 or TRBV12-4 combines with J gene TRBJ1-2, with 7 bases aligning to TRBD1. The CDR3 runs to 16 residues. The J segment lost 2 bases and the V segment lost 5 bases, leaving 11 bases of the junction unmatched. The CDR3 protein is CASSIGTALLNYGYTF. CDR3 nucleotides: TGTGCCAGCAGTATCGGGACAGCGCTTCTCAACTATGGCTACACCTTC.

This chain uses TRBV20-1 with TRBJ1-2; the match to TRBD1 covers 7 bases. The length of the CDR3 is 13 residues. After removal of 6 bases from V and 7 bases from J, the junction contained 11 bases not matched to a gene. CDR1 is DFQATT and CDR2 is SNEGSKA in the germline V gene (reference sequence). The CDR3 reads CSATGTANSGYTF. In DNA, the CDR3 is TGCAGTGCGACCGGGACAGCTAATAGTGGCTACACCTTC.

The sample holds a few counts of this clonotype. The chain recombines TRBV5-1 with TRBJ2-5, with unresolved D. Germline CDR1 reads SGHRS; CDR2 reads YFSETQ. This CDR3 has 11 residues. V was clipped by 4 bases and J by 3 bases, with 4 bases between them. The chain's CDR3 is CASSIEETQYF. The CDR3, as DNA: TGCGCCAGCAGCATAGAAGAGACCCAGTACTTC.